Listed below are T cell receptor beta chains from one sample, sequenced in a study of shared clonotypes between healthy human individuals. Data came from immunoSEQ multiplex PCR; TCRdb stores just in-frame clones and leaves some out. The sample includes over 1.4 million clones, roughly 95% seen only once; the top ten take roughly 1.1%. Material: naive CD4+ T cells sorted from blood. These receptors all come from a man aged 25-40 years in good health. Each CDR3 is given with its conserved first and last residue. A D gene is named only where the DNA matches it firmly. Clone size, where shown, is once, few, many, or a class for clones that have expanded.

j_call,cdr3_length,v_call,clone_size,d_call,cdr3_aa,cdr3_nt
TRBJ2-1,13,TRBV15,-,-,CATRPVSGNKQFF,TGTGCCACCCGGCCGGTTAGCGGCAATAAGCAGTTCTTC
TRBJ1-1,12,TRBV6-5,-,TRBD1,CASITGGTEAFF,TGTGCCAGCATCACAGGGGGCACTGAAGCTTTCTTT
TRBJ2-1,16,TRBV6-5,-,TRBD2,CASSSFPGLAYNEQFF,TGTGCCAGCAGTTCTTTCCCGGGACTAGCCTACAATGAGCAGTTCTTC
TRBJ2-5,15,TRBV6-5,-,-,CASSQEVGSPETQYF,TGTGCCAGCAGTCAGGAGGTTGGCAGTCCAGAGACCCAGTACTTC
TRBJ2-1,12,TRBV7-6,-,-,CASSSSRGEQFF,TGTGCCAGCAGCTCGTCAAGGGGTGAGCAGTTCTTC
TRBJ2-1,14,TRBV5-1,-,TRBD2,CASSLGGSGREQFF,TGCGCCAGCAGCTTGGGAGGTAGCGGGAGGGAGCAGTTCTTC
TRBJ1-4,17,TRBV4-3,-,TRBD1,CASSQARLGTGTEKLFF,TGCGCCAGCAGCCAAGCGCGCCTTGGGACAGGGACCGAAAAACTGTTTTTT
TRBJ2-3,15,TRBV9,-,-,CASSPDGSRGNTQYF,TGTGCCAGCAGCCCAGACGGAAGCCGGGGGAATACGCAGTATTTT
TRBJ2-3,15,TRBV4-1,-,-,CASSQAGVWADTQYF,TGCGCCAGCAGCCAAGCTGGCGTGTGGGCAGATACGCAGTATTTT
TRBJ1-3,12,TRBV30,-,-,CAWKRFGNTIYF,TGTGCCTGGAAACGTTTCGGAAACACCATATATTTT
TRBJ2-5,17,TRBV14,-,TRBD2,CASSPEREGRRGETQYF,TGTGCCAGCAGCCCAGAGCGGGAGGGACGCCGCGGGGAGACCCAGTACTTC
TRBJ2-5,11,TRBV11-2,-,-,CASRDQETQYF,TGTGCCAGCAGAGATCAAGAGACCCAGTACTTC
TRBJ2-1,16,TRBV15,once,-,CATNRLGRSSYNEQFF,TGTGCCACCAACCGTCTGGGACGGAGCTCCTACAATGAGCAGTTCTTC
TRBJ2-7,16,TRBV4-3,-,TRBD2,CASSQDLASGSYEQYF,TGCGCCAGCAGCCAAGATCTGGCTAGCGGGAGTTACGAGCAGTACTTC
TRBJ1-5,14,TRBV2,-,-,CASSDRAPSQPQHF,TGTGCCAGCAGTGATAGGGCGCCCTCTCAGCCCCAGCATTTT
TRBJ2-7,13,TRBV4-1,-,-,CASSQDRAGEQYF,TGCGCCAGCAGCCAAGATCGGGCGGGCGAGCAGTACTTC
TRBJ1-3,16,TRBV19,-,TRBD1,CASSLRQQGAGNTIYF,TGTGCCAGTAGTCTACGACAACAGGGGGCTGGAAACACCATATATTTT
TRBJ1-2,13,TRBV27,-,-,CASSFMGSYGYTF,TGTGCCAGCAGTTTCATGGGTAGTTATGGCTACACCTTC
TRBJ1-5,14,TRBV6-6,-,-,CASSSTHSNQPQHF,TGTGCCAGCAGTTCTACCCATAGCAATCAGCCCCAGCATTTT
TRBJ1-3,12,TRBV29-1,-,-,CSVADRGNTIYF,TGCAGCGTTGCCGACAGGGGAAACACCATATATTTT
TRBJ1-2,15,TRBV18,-,-,CASSPTSVLRYGYTF,TGTGCCAGCTCACCCACCTCCGTCCTGCGCTATGGCTACACCTTC
TRBJ2-1,16,TRBV28,-,TRBD1,CASRPAQDRGPYEQFF,TGTGCCAGCAGGCCGGCGCAGGACAGGGGGCCCTATGAGCAGTTCTTC
TRBJ2-2,16,TRBV5-5,-,TRBD2,CASRSFSGRLNGELFF,TGTGCCAGCAGGTCTTTTAGCGGGAGGTTAAACGGGGAGCTGTTTTTT
TRBJ2-1,15,TRBV11-3,-,TRBD2,CASSSTSGTYNEQFF,TGTGCCAGCAGCTCCACTAGCGGGACTTACAATGAGCAGTTCTTC
TRBJ1-5,14,TRBV28,-,-,CAIDIRGNNQPQHF,TGTGCCATCGACATCAGGGGAAACAATCAGCCCCAGCATTTT
TRBJ2-5,15,TRBV4-3,-,TRBD2,CASSQAAGSEETQYF,TGCGCCAGCAGCCAAGCAGCGGGGTCGGAGGAGACCCAGTACTTC
TRBJ2-1,16,TRBV7-3,-,-,CASSLQRRDLYNEQFF,TGTGCCAGCAGCTTACAAAGGCGGGACCTATACAATGAGCAGTTCTTC
TRBJ2-3,18,TRBV9,-,TRBD2,CASSPRDIGTREQDTQYF,TGTGCCAGCAGCCCGCGGGATATAGGGACTAGGGAACAGGATACGCAGTATTTT
TRBJ1-2,14,TRBV7-2,-,TRBD1,CASSLEGTAYGYTF,TGTGCCAGCAGCTTAGAAGGGACAGCCTATGGCTACACCTTC
TRBJ2-5,13,TRBV5-1,-,-,CASSLVQGETQYF,TGCGCCAGCAGCTTGGTTCAGGGGGAGACCCAGTACTTC
TRBJ2-5,15,TRBV5-4,once,TRBD2,CASSAPSGSSETQYF,TGTGCCAGCAGCGCCCCTAGCGGGAGTTCAGAGACCCAGTACTTC
TRBJ2-7,15,TRBV5-8,-,TRBD2,CASRRTSGRHYEQYF,TGTGCCAGCAGACGAACTAGCGGGAGGCACTACGAGCAGTACTTC
TRBJ2-3,16,TRBV5-4,-,-,CASSSGRQRSTDTQYF,TGTGCCAGCAGCTCAGGACGACAGAGGAGCACAGATACGCAGTATTTT
TRBJ2-5,12,TRBV7-6,-,-,CASTQNLETQYF,TGTGCCAGCACCCAAAACTTGGAGACCCAGTACTTC
TRBJ1-1,13,TRBV15,-,-,CATSNRAGTEAFF,TGTGCCACCAGTAACAGGGCGGGCACTGAAGCTTTCTTT
TRBJ2-4,14,TRBV18,-,-,CASSLGGGPGDQYF,TGTGCCAGCTCCCTTGGGGGGGGCCCAGGAGATCAGTACTTC
TRBJ1-5,17,TRBV7-9,-,-,CASSLDLRGGSNQPQHF,TGTGCCAGCAGCTTAGATCTTCGCGGCGGGAGCAATCAGCCCCAGCATTTT
TRBJ2-2,14,TRBV7-3,-,-,CASSFQVVPGELFF,TGTGCCAGCAGCTTCCAAGTGGTCCCCGGGGAGCTGTTTTTT
TRBJ1-5,14,TRBV5-5,-,TRBD1,CASSGDRVGQPQHF,TGTGCCAGCAGCGGGGACAGGGTAGGTCAGCCCCAGCATTTT
TRBJ2-1,13,TRBV19,-,TRBD2,CASSRLAGDEQFF,TGTGCCAGTAGTCGACTAGCGGGAGATGAGCAGTTCTTC
TRBJ2-3,16,TRBV6-5,-,-,CASSYGGVAVTDTQYF,TGTGCCAGCAGTTACGGCGGGGTAGCGGTCACAGATACGCAGTATTTT
TRBJ2-5,15,TRBV5-4,-,TRBD1,CASSKRTGEAETQYF,TGTGCCAGCAGCAAAAGGACAGGGGAGGCGGAGACCCAGTACTTC
TRBJ1-1,14,TRBV7-9,-,-,CASSALQSLPEAFF,TGTGCCAGCAGCGCACTCCAGTCGCTTCCTGAAGCTTTCTTT
TRBJ2-7,17,TRBV18,-,TRBD1,CASSPLEARGNSYEQYF,TGTGCCAGCTCACCACTAGAGGCCAGGGGGAACTCCTACGAGCAGTACTTC
TRBJ1-1,16,TRBV9,-,-,CASSAHVPNGNTEAFF,TGTGCCAGCAGCGCCCACGTACCGAACGGGAACACTGAAGCTTTCTTT
TRBJ2-1,17,TRBV27,-,TRBD1,CASSQGQGTSSYNEQFF,TGTGCCAGCAGTCAAGGACAGGGGACGAGCTCCTACAATGAGCAGTTCTTC
TRBJ2-4,17,TRBV4-1,-,TRBD1,CASSHGQGGNTKNIQYF,TGCGCCAGCAGCCACGGACAGGGCGGTAATACCAAAAACATTCAGTACTTC
TRBJ1-1,14,TRBV28,-,-,CASSLGVLGAEAFF,TGTGCCAGCAGCCTTGGGGTTTTAGGCGCTGAAGCTTTCTTT
TRBJ2-1,16,TRBV5-1,-,TRBD2,CASSPGLAGPYNEQFF,TGCGCCAGCAGCCCGGGACTAGCTGGTCCTTACAATGAGCAGTTCTTC
TRBJ2-7,14,TRBV5-1,-,TRBD1,CASSITGQLYEQYF,TGCGCCAGCAGCATCACGGGACAGCTCTACGAGCAGTACTTC